This entry features one T cell receptor beta chain sequence. Different DNA sequences within this sample yield the same CDR3. The sample originates from a study of blood T cell repertoires in COVID-19. Study context: Samples taken during acute and convalescent COVID-19 were collected in the United States, Italy and Spain. T cells, B-cell-depleted T cells, or PBMCs supplied cDNA or gDNA.

Source study methods: Reference gene primer amplification yielded estimated nucleated cell counts. Clones were sequenced by immunoSEQ multiplex PCR, and TCRdb holds only the in-frame ones, with some missing. That table gives V, J and clone size, and the DNA gave D and trimming. The data hold around 77,000 clones, with roughly four fifths observed a single time. The CDR3 sequence is 15 residues long. V dropped 0 bases and J dropped 2; count of bases not matched to a gene: 3. Germline V gene lookup returns CDR1 LGHNA and CDR2 YSLEER. The V gene is TRBV4-3, the J gene TRBJ2-7; 8 bases agree with TRBD2. This TCR came from a woman older than 75 with active or convalescent COVID-19. Input material: peripheral blood. CDR3 in amino acids: CASSQEGGGTYEQYF. CDR3 DNA: TGCGCCAGCAGCCAAGAGGGCGGGGGGACCTACGAGCAGTACTTC.